Presented here are 30 T cell receptor beta chains from one specimen sequenced in a study of T-cell memory formation after mild COVID-19 (dated by TCRdb to about 2021). To prepare the library, 5' RACE was applied. Reads for this sample came from an Illumina NovaSeq 6000. TCRdb ran its own pipeline on the public reads, namely fastp trimming at Q25 and MiXCR clone calling, and kept in-frame beta chains. Each CDR3 protein appears once, grouped with its most common genes and DNA. The sample data list 95,000 to 120,000 distinct CDR3 sequences, and 15% to 20% of these were observed just once. In total, the top ten clones hold approximately 5% of the sample. Sequences were obtained from PBMCs or a T cell subset sorted from them (not recorded which). These receptor sequences come from a man younger than 35 who had mild COVID-19 (a few samples of this study predate the infection). The sample titles of this study are shuffled in the database, so cell type and time point are left out; the donor was told from shared clones.

For the CDR3, the DNA is TGTGCCATCAGTGAGGGGGACCGGATCTCCTACGAGCAGTACTTC. Residues: CAISEGDRISYEQYF. This chain uses TRBV10-3 with TRBJ2-7; D might be TRBD1 or TRBD2, each matching 5 bases. Germline V gene sequence: CDR1 ENHRY, CDR2 SYGVKD. The CDR3 has 15 residues. Deletions cut 2 bases from V and 0 bases from J, with 11 bases between.

This sequence joins TRBV18 and TRBJ1-5, with D unclear. Germline CDR1 reads KGHSH; CDR2 reads LQKENI. The V gene lost 4 bases and the J gene lost 3 bases, with 10 bases spanning the gap. This CDR3 is built from 14 residues. The CDR3 coding sequence is TGTGCCAGCTCACTCGACACATACAATCAGCCCCAGCATTTT. This codes for CASSLDTYNQPQHF. Complete variable domain (other parts from reference TRBV18 and TRBJ1-5): NAGVMQNPRHLVRRRGQEARLRCSPMKGHSHVYWYRQLPEEGLKFMVYLQKENIIDESGMPKERFSAEFPKEGPSILRIQQVVRGDSAAYFCASSLDTYNQPQHFGDGTRLSIL.

This clonotype was picked up a small number of times. The rearrangement uses TRBV20-1 and TRBJ2-3; possible D gene TRBD2, 8 bases. Per the germline V gene, CDR1 is DFQATT and CDR2 is SNEGSKA (reference sequence). The CDR3 covers 16 residues. V lost 6 bases and J lost 3, with 22 bases in between. The CDR3 is CSARGGAGGSTDTQYF. In nucleotides, the CDR3 is TGCAGTGCCCGAGGGGGCGCGGGGGGCTCTACAGATACGCAGTATTTT.

Only a few counts were recorded for this clonotype. The chain carries TRBV6-5 and TRBJ2-7; D not resolved. Germline CDR1 MNHEY, CDR2 SVGAGI. The length of the CDR3 is 13 residues. V was clipped by 0 bases and J by 6 bases, with 9 bases between them. CDR3: CASSYSMGSEQYV. In nucleotides, the CDR3 is TGTGCCAGCAGTTACTCGATGGGTTCCGAGCAGTACGTC.

The chain employs TRBV19 and TRBJ1-2; D call uncertain. The germline V gene has CDR1 LNHDA and CDR2 SQIVND (reference sequence). The CDR3 runs 12 residues. V lost 8 bases and J lost 4, with 11 bases in between. The CDR3 region has the DNA TGTGCCAGTTCTCAGGAGGGCTATGGCTACACCTTC. This encodes CASSQEGYGYTF.

This clonotype appeared a few times. This chain uses TRBV7-9 with TRBJ2-3; 7 bases agree with TRBD1. V shed 5 bases and J 1 base; nucleotides not matched to a gene: 6. In germline, CDR1 is SEHNR, CDR2 FQNEAQ (reference sequence). The CDR3 consists of 15 residues. CDR3 sequence reads: CASSANRGGTDTQYF. The DNA of the CDR3 is TGTGCCAGCAGCGCTAACAGGGGCGGCACAGATACGCAGTATTTT.

This clonotype was seen ten or more times. V gene TRBV5-1 combines with J gene TRBJ2-2; possibly TRBD2 for D (5 bases). The V end was cut by 3 bases, the J end by 0 bases, with 9 bases between. Germline CDR1 and CDR2: SGHRS and YFSETQ. The CDR3 runs to 15 residues. The CDR3 is CASSSTRANTGELFF. DNA of the CDR3: TGCGCCAGCAGCTCTACTAGGGCGAACACCGGGGAGCTGTTTTTT.

The J gene is TRBJ2-5, the V gene TRBV5-1; 9 nucleotides agree with TRBD2. Losses at the gene ends were 3 bases for V and 4 bases for J; bases not matched to a gene: 4. This CDR3 has 14 amino acids. Germline CDR1 SGHRS, CDR2 YFSETQ. Written as DNA, the CDR3 is TGCGCCAGCAGCTATAGCGGGGGTACAGAGACCCAGTACTTC. It codes for CASSYSGGTETQYF.

This chain uses TRBV6-5 with TRBJ2-7; possibly TRBD1 for D (5 bases). There are 14 residues in the CDR3. Germline assignment: CDR1 MNHEY and CDR2 SVGAGI. Trimming took 0 bases from V and 2 from J, leaving 8 bases between them. In nucleotides, the CDR3 is TGTGCCAGCAGTTACTCGCAGGGTACCTACGAGCAGTACTTC. It translates to CASSYSQGTYEQYF.

The V call is TRBV20-1, the J call TRBJ1-2; D perhaps matches TRBD1 (6 bases). Germline CDR1 and CDR2: DFQATT and SNEGSKA (reference sequence). The V gene lost 7 bases and the J gene lost 1 base, with 13 bases spanning the gap. This CDR3 has 13 residues. CDR3 sequence reads: CSEGGNVNYGYTF. The CDR3 DNA follows: TGCAGTGAGGGGGGCAACGTTAACTATGGCTACACCTTC.

The gene calls are TRBV18 and TRBJ2-5; D perhaps matches TRBD1 (6 bases). V was shortened by 2 bases and J by 3 bases, with 13 bases between the two germline ends. This CDR3 has 15 residues. Germline lookup yields CDR1 KGHSH and CDR2 LQKENI. In DNA, the CDR3 is TGTGCCAGCTCACCATGGGGACCAGGGGAAGAGACCCAGTACTTC. This gives the protein CASSPWGPGEETQYF.

The V gene is TRBV10-3, the J gene TRBJ2-7, with 11 bases that match TRBD1. The CDR3 covers 16 residues. In germline, CDR1 is ENHRY, CDR2 SYGVKD. After removal of 5 bases from V and 0 bases from J, the junction contained 6 bases not matched to a gene. The CDR3 here is CAISFSGTGGSYEQYF. The CDR3 DNA sequence: TGTGCCATCAGTTTCTCCGGGACAGGGGGCTCCTACGAGCAGTACTTC.

J is TRBJ1-2 and V is TRBV7-2; 9 nucleotides align to TRBD1. With V trimmed by 5 bases and J by 5 bases, 12 bases remained unmatched. Per germline, CDR1 SGHTA and CDR2 FQGNSA. There are 16 residues in the CDR3. CDR3 amino acids: CASSPAGTGFLYGYTF. As DNA, the CDR3 is TGTGCCAGCAGCCCCGCCGGGACAGGGTTCTTGTATGGCTACACCTTC.

The chain combines TRBV3-1 with TRBJ1-2; D possibly corresponds to TRBD1 (6 bases). Germline V CDR1 and CDR2: LGHDT, YNNKEL (reference sequence). The CDR3 extends over 13 amino acids. The V end lost 1 base, the J end lost 7 bases, and 10 bases lay between the germline ends. DNA for the CDR3: TGTGCCAGCAGCCAAGGCCCAGGGGTTGGCTACACCTTC. It encodes CASSQGPGVGYTF.

The chain combines TRBV24-1 with TRBJ2-1; the D gene is possibly TRBD1 (5 bases). Trimming cost V 0 bases and J 10 bases, with 9 bases left between them. The CDR3 totals 13 residues. The germline V gene encodes CDR1 KGHDR and CDR2 SFDVKD. CDR3 protein: CATSDLMWGEQFF. The CDR3 DNA follows: TGTGCCACCAGTGATTTGATGTGGGGCGAGCAGTTCTTC.

This sequence joins TRBV6-2 or TRBV6-3 and TRBJ1-6, with 7 nucleotides matching TRBD1. Germline lookup yields CDR1 MNHEY and CDR2 SVGEGT. J gave up 10 bases and V 7 bases, and 10 bases lay outside the gene matches. The CDR3 spans 14 residues. CDR3 amino acids: CASTHRGADSPLHF. CDR3 sequence (DNA): TGTGCCAGCACCCACAGGGGAGCCGACTCACCCCTCCACTTT.

The chain uses TRBV12-3 or TRBV12-4 and TRBJ2-7; no clear D gene. The CDR3 loop spans 12 amino acids. Trimming shortened V by 6 bases and J by 5 bases, and 11 bases separated the two germline ends. The CDR3 bases are TGTGCCAGCAGCCACCTGGGGAACGAGCAGTACTTC. It translates to CASSHLGNEQYF.

The chain employs TRBV18 and TRBJ1-2; D remains ambiguous. The CDR3 totals 14 residues. Germline CDR1 reads KGHSH; CDR2 reads LQKENI. Trimming left V 3 bases short and J 0 bases short, with 8 bases between. The CDR3 spells CASSPEYSNYGYTF. CDR3 bases: TGTGCCAGCTCACCGGAGTACTCTAACTATGGCTACACCTTC.

This clonotype has just a few counts. The chain carries TRBV20-1 and TRBJ1-5, with D hard to call. CDR1 is DFQATT and CDR2 is SNEGSKA in the germline V gene (reference sequence). The CDR3 loop spans 16 amino acids. V gave up 2 bases and J gave up 0 bases, with 14 bases separating them. CDR3 protein: CSARRVTPDSNQPQHF. Written as DNA, the CDR3 is TGCAGTGCTAGACGTGTCACCCCCGATAGCAATCAGCCCCAGCATTTT.

This clonotype turned up a few times. The rearrangement joins TRBV6-5 to TRBJ2-7, with D perhaps TRBD2 (5 bases). CDR1 is MNHEY and CDR2 is SVGAGI in the germline V gene. The CDR3 has 15 residues. Trimming took 2 bases from V and 2 from J, leaving 13 bases between them. The CDR3 DNA sequence: TGTGCCAGCAGTTACAGGGTCGGAGGAACCTACGAGCAGTACTTC. Translation gives CASSYRVGGTYEQYF.

This clonotype has a handful of counts. The chain joins TRBV10-3 to TRBJ2-6; D may be TRBD1 (5 bases). This CDR3 is built from 15 residues. CDR1 and CDR2 (germline): ENHRY, SYGVKD. The V end lost 2 bases, the J end lost 3 bases, and 8 bases lay between the germline ends. This CDR3 reads CAISETGLGANVLTF. DNA of the CDR3: TGTGCCATCAGTGAGACAGGCCTTGGGGCCAACGTCCTGACTTTC.

For the CDR3, the DNA is TGTGCCAGCAACGCGGGGGCGGAGAGAGACGAGCAGTACTTC. This translates into CASNAGAERDEQYF. V usage is TRBV6-6 and J usage is TRBJ2-7, with D possibly matching TRBD2 (7 bases). CDR3 length: 14 amino acids. From germline, CDR1 is MNHNY and CDR2 SVGAGI (reference sequence). The V gene lost 7 bases and the J gene lost 5 bases, with 18 bases spanning the gap.

The sample holds a few counts of this clonotype. A junction boundary mismatches the germline segment, possibly from a read error. The rearrangement uses TRBV7-6 and TRBJ2-7; 7 nucleotides match TRBD1. CDR3 length: 12 amino acids. Germline lookup yields CDR1 SGHVS and CDR2 FNYEAQ. CDR3 loop: CASSPPRGQPRF. As DNA, the CDR3 is TGTGCCAGCAGCCCCCCGAGGGGGCAGCCTCGCTTC.

This clonotype was picked up a small number of times. This chain joins TRBV4-1 and TRBJ1-3; D is unresolved. V lost 2 bases to trimming and J lost 4 bases, with 12 bases between them. Germline CDR1 MGHRA, CDR2 YSYEKL. The length of the CDR3 is 15 residues. Here the CDR3 reads CASSQPTRSGNTIYF. In DNA, the CDR3 is TGCGCCAGCAGCCAACCCACGAGATCAGGAAACACCATATATTTT.

The rearrangement joins TRBV21-1 to TRBJ2-7; the table's TRBD1 call for D was not verified on the DNA. TRBV21-1 is a listed pseudogene. The CDR3 is made up of 14 amino acids. CDR3 region: CAPPREPGNSEQYF. As DNA, the CDR3 is TGTGCCCCGCCCAGGGAGCCAGGAAATAGCGAGCAGTACTTC.

This clonotype showed up just a few times. This rearrangement joins TRBV7-8 to TRBJ2-6; D unclear. This CDR3 is 18 amino acids long. V was cut by 2 bases and J by 1 base, with 15 bases left in between. Germline V lookup: CDR1 SGHVS, CDR2 FQNEAQ. CDR3 sequence reads: CASSLIRSGLSGANVLTF. The CDR3 DNA is TGTGCCAGCAGCTTAATCAGGTCGGGTCTTTCTGGGGCCAACGTCCTGACTTTC. Full variable domain (outside the CDR3, taken from reference TRBV7-8 and TRBJ2-6): GAGVSQSPRYKVAKRGQDVALRCDPISGHVSLFWYQQALGQGPEFLTYFQNEAQLDKSGLPSDRFFAERPEGSVSTLKIQRTQQEDSAVYLCASSLIRSGLSGANVLTFGAGSRLTVL.

V is TRBV9 and J is TRBJ2-5, with D possibly being TRBD2 (6 bases). CDR1 is SGDLS and CDR2 is YYNGEE in the germline V gene. This CDR3 contains 14 residues. The V and J ends lost 0 bases and 3 bases respectively, with 9 bases between them. The CDR3 protein is CASSVAGVEETQYF. The CDR3, as DNA: TGTGCCAGCAGCGTAGCGGGGGTTGAAGAGACCCAGTACTTC.

This clonotype was seen a handful of times. This chain links TRBV4-1 with TRBJ2-7; 9 bases agree with TRBD1. The V gene's germline CDR1 is MGHRA and CDR2 YSYEKL. With V trimmed by 3 bases and J by 3 bases, 9 bases remained unmatched. The CDR3 is 16 amino acids. CDR3 in amino acids: CASSQHLQGALYEQYF. In DNA form, the CDR3 reads TGCGCCAGCAGCCAGCACCTACAGGGGGCGCTCTACGAGCAGTACTTC.

V gene TRBV7-2 combines with J gene TRBJ2-5; 7 bases match TRBD1. The CDR3 is 14 residues long. Germline lookup yields CDR1 SGHTA and CDR2 FQGNSA. The CDR3 DNA sequence: TGTGTCAGTAGGGGGCAGGGCGCCGGGGAGACCCAGTACTTC. Translation gives CVSRGQGAGETQYF.

This clonotype was counted between two and nine times. The rearrangement joins TRBV7-2 to TRBJ1-1; D call uncertain. The CDR3 sequence is 13 residues long. Germline loops: CDR1 SGHTA, CDR2 FQGNSA. The germline V and J ends were trimmed by 3 bases and 6 bases, with 11 bases remaining between them. The CDR3 protein is CASSFSLGAEAFF. DNA for the CDR3: TGTGCCAGCAGCTTCTCACTCGGGGCTGAAGCTTTCTTT.